This T cell receptor beta chain is from a study of control samples from healthy donors and cancer patients. Germline assignment: CDR1 WNHNN and CDR2 SYGVQD (reference sequence). Trimming stripped 2 bases from V and 0 bases from J, with 7 bases between. The CDR3 length is 15 residues. This clone was observed once. Sequenced by immunoSEQ multiplex PCR; TCRdb stores in-frame clones only, minus some. The sample yields roughly 150,000 clones, over 90% seen once. What was sequenced was blood. The clonotype was recovered from a man in his fifties or sixties in good health. The V gene is TRBV10-1, the J gene TRBJ2-2; D unresolved. The CDR3 is CASSETSANTGELFF. The CDR3 region has the DNA TGCGCCAGCAGTGAGACTTCCGCGAACACCGGGGAGCTGTTTTTT.